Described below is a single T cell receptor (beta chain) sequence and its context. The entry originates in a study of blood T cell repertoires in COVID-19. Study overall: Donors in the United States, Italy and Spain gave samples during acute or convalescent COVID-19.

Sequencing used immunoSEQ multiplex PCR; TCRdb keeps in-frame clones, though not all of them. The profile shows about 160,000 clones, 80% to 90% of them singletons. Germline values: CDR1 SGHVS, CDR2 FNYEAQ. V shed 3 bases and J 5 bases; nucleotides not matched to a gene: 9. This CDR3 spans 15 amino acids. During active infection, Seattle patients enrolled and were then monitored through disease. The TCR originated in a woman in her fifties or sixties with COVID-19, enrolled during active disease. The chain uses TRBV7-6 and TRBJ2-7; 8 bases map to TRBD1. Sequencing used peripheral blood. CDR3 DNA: TGTGCCAGCAGCTTGACAGGGGTCGGTTTCAACGAGCAGTACTTC. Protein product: CASSLTGVGFNEQYF.